This T cell receptor (beta chain) was identified in a study of a mutant IDH1 vaccine in newly diagnosed glioma. Across the whole study: Treated patients comprised approximately 60% males and about 40% females, mean age approximately 42 years. Whole-study results and caveats: No link was apparently found between pseudoprogression and changes in top peripheral T cell clonotypes.

Method: immunoSEQ multiplex PCR; TCRdb's copy keeps in-frame clones and lacks some. The sample lists roughly 70,000 clones, approximately 86% occurring once. With respect to this clone: Its target is not known.

Specified time point: baseline, week 1 (first vaccination visit). Treatment given: pre-vaccination baseline after standard-of-care therapy. The donor cohort comprised cases of new WHO grade 3 or 4 IDH1-mutant, ATRX-lost astrocytoma. Deletions cut 0 bases from V and 2 bases from J, with 10 bases between. Germline V gene sequence: CDR1 SGHDT, CDR2 YYEEEE. The CDR3 runs to 15 residues. This specimen was PBMCs, taken from a glioma patient treated with radiotherapy, temozolomide or both. The receptor comes from a man aged 25 to 40 with glioma. The chain couples TRBV5-6 to TRBJ2-3; D might be TRBD2 (5 bases). CDR3 in amino acids: CASSLEPGLTDTQYF. The CDR3 DNA follows: TGTGCCAGCAGCTTGGAGCCCGGACTCACAGATACGCAGTATTTT.